One TCR beta chain is described in this entry. The protocol was immunoSEQ multiplex PCR, while the TCRdb copy is restricted to in-frame clones and leaves out a portion. The table lists a few hundred thousand clones, roughly 85% of them singletons. Germline loops: CDR1 KGHDR, CDR2 SFDVKD. V was shortened by 6 bases and J by 8 bases, with 13 bases between the two germline ends. The CDR3 covers 14 residues. The sample comes from a study of blood T cell repertoires in COVID-19. Enrollees, about 18 to 95 years old, lived in approximately 25 US areas. Participants reported their clinical history, and cohort assignment relied on those reports. In Cohort 3, a recovered donor had either two negative PCRs, clearance, or symptom resolution.

Sequenced input: PBMCs or T cells enriched from blood (not recorded which). This clonotype originated in a man aged 25 to 45 who had recovered from COVID-19. The chain carries TRBV24-1 and TRBJ1-6, with D possibly being TRBD1 (5 bases). The CDR3 loop is CATSSGRDDSPLHF. The CDR3 coding sequence is TGTGCCACCAGTTCAGGGCGTGACGATTCACCCCTCCACTTT.